The rows below give T cell receptor beta chains drawn from one sample of a study of PD-1 blockade in classical Hodgkin lymphoma. Assay: immunoSEQ multiplex PCR; the TCRdb copy retains only in-frame clones and omits some. The sample contains approximately 27,000 clones, 65% to 75% of which appear only once. The sample consisted of peripheral blood mononuclear cells (PBMCs), taken before the second cycle of nivolumab. The receptor set was obtained from a human donor with classical Hodgkin lymphoma. The CDR3 runs from the conserved cysteine through the conserved F or W.

TRBV4-1	TRBJ1-1	CASSQDDRSTEAFF
TRBV19	TRBJ2-5	CASSIRGPLGETQYF
TRBV19	TRBJ2-3	CASSILGTGTDTQYF
TRBV6-1	TRBJ2-7	CASSEVGGQYEQYF
TRBV11-3	TRBJ2-1	CASSLEAVAWAGIFYNEQFF
TRBV7-9	TRBJ1-1	CASRLTGLGTEAFF
TRBV7-8	TRBJ2-1	CASSLLGLAGSYNEQFF
TRBV7-2	TRBJ2-5	CASSLGSGGRETQYF
TRBV6-6	TRBJ1-5	CASSYGGQNQPQHF
TRBV5-1	TRBJ2-1	CASSPLAGTYNEQFF
TRBV19	TRBJ2-7	CASSIGQSYEQYF
TRBV9	TRBJ2-5	CASSVRAVQETQYF
TRBV19	TRBJ2-2	CASSFLGTGELFF
TRBV19	TRBJ1-6	CASSYLNNSPLHF
TRBV10-3	TRBJ2-2	CAIAKGVDTGELFF
TRBV27	TRBJ2-7	CTSSLRGGLAIREQYF
TRBV2	TRBJ1-5	CASSGRANQPQHF
TRBV7-2	TRBJ1-2	CASSLGGPYGYTF